Below, 4 T cell receptor beta chains from the same sample are listed, as sequenced in a study of T-cell memory formation after mild COVID-19. TCRdb analysed the 5' RACE reads with MiXCR anew, one entry per CDR3 protein. This sample has a few hundred thousand distinct CDR3 sequences; approximately 21% occur once, and the top ten carry around 12%. The sequenced sample consisted of PBMCs or a T cell subset sorted from them (not recorded which). These TCRs come from an adult woman who had mild COVID-19 (a few samples of this study predate the infection). Cell type and time point are not known.

Only a few counts were recorded for this clonotype. This chain joins TRBV4-3 and TRBJ2-7; perhaps TRBD2 as D (5 bases). Germline CDR1 and CDR2: LGHNA and YSLEER. Deletions cut 3 bases from V and 0 bases from J, with 12 bases between. The CDR3 has 15 amino acids. DNA of the CDR3: TGCGCCAGCAGCCAGGACTTCCCGAGCTCCTACGAGCAGTACTTC. Protein: CASSQDFPSSYEQYF.

This clonotype was seen many times. The V gene is TRBV12-3 or TRBV12-4, the J gene TRBJ2-4; D is perhaps TRBD2 (6 bases). The CDR3 is 11 amino acids. Trimming stripped 0 bases from V and 14 bases from J, with 8 bases between. The CDR3 loop is CASSLAGREYF. The CDR3 DNA reads as TGTGCCAGCAGTTTAGCCGGGAGAGAGTACTTC.

This clonotype has only a few counts. The chain joins TRBV7-8 to TRBJ2-5, with D unresolved. The CDR3 has 12 residues. The germline gives CDR1 SGHVS, CDR2 FQNEAQ. V was pared by 5 bases and J by 6 bases, with 10 bases between. In nucleotides, the CDR3 is TGTGCCAGCAGCATACCCCAGCAGACCCAGTACTTC. Encoded protein: CASSIPQQTQYF.

The chain employs TRBV12-3 or TRBV12-4 and TRBJ2-1; D remains unclear. The CDR3 totals 15 residues. Trimming shortened V by 2 bases and J by 4 bases, and 12 bases separated the two germline ends. CDR3 nucleotide sequence: TGTGCCAGCAGTTTAACCGGCCCTGGGTACAATGAGCAGTTCTTC. Encoded protein: CASSLTGPGYNEQFF.